Below, 18 T cell receptor beta chains from the same sample are listed, as sequenced in a study of control samples from healthy donors and cancer patients. Measured with immunoSEQ multiplex PCR; TCRdb has only the in-frame clones, and not every one. The table lists roughly 68,000 clones, more than 80% of them singletons, with roughly 14% in the top ten. The sample comprised blood. The source of these receptors is a man between 60 and 70 years old in good health.

The chain carries TRBV11-1 and TRBJ1-1; 9 positions match TRBD1. The length of the CDR3 is 19 residues. Germline V gene data show CDR1 as SGHAT and CDR2 as FQDESV (reference sequence). J gave up 6 bases and V 0 bases, and 17 bases lay outside the gene matches. The CDR3 loop is CASSLAMGIQGARGAEAFF. CDR3 nucleotide sequence: TGTGCCAGCAGCTTAGCGATGGGAATACAGGGGGCCCGGGGGGCTGAAGCTTTCTTT.

This chain links TRBV11-2 with TRBJ2-1, with D possibly being TRBD2 (5 bases). V gave up 3 bases and J gave up 7 bases, with 10 bases separating them. The germline CDR1 and CDR2 sequences are SGHAT and FQNNGV. The CDR3 is 13 residues long. CDR3 DNA: TGTGCCAGCAGCTTTCGGAGAGGGAATGAGCAGTTCTTC. The encoded protein is CASSFRRGNEQFF.

J is TRBJ2-5 and V is TRBV2, with D unresolved. With 5 bases removed from V and 2 bases from J, the gap between germline ends came to 3 bases. The CDR3 loop spans 11 amino acids. CDR1 and CDR2 from the germline V gene are SNHLY and FYNNEI. CDR3 residues: CASSLQETQYF. Written as DNA, the CDR3 is TGTGCCAGCAGTCTGCAAGAGACCCAGTACTTC.

The chain employs TRBV3-1 (or the pseudogene TRBV3-2) and TRBJ2-2; TRBD2 is a possible D gene (5 bases). This CDR3 contains 17 residues. CDR1 is LGHDT and CDR2 is YNNKEL in the germline V gene (reference sequence). Trimming stripped 2 bases from V and 0 bases from J, with 13 bases between. The CDR3 DNA is TGTGCCAGCAGCCAACTTCCGGACTCCCCGAACACCGGGGAGCTGTTTTTT. Its protein product is CASSQLPDSPNTGELFF.

This rearrangement joins TRBV28 to TRBJ2-5, with a tentative D call TRBD2 (6 bases). The CDR3 is 16 amino acids. Trimming took off 0 bases at V and 3 bases at J, with 14 bases between the two ends. Germline-derived CDR1 and CDR2 are MDHEN and SYDVKM. The CDR3, as DNA: TGTGCCAGCAGTTTATGGCTAGCTCGGGGGAAAGAGACCCAGTACTTC. This sequence encodes CASSLWLARGKETQYF.

V is TRBV27 and J is TRBJ2-3, with D possibly matching TRBD2 (6 bases). Per the germline V gene, CDR1 is MNHEY and CDR2 is SMNVEV (reference sequence). V was cut by 7 bases and J by 8 bases, with 22 bases left in between. CDR3 length equals 15 residues. As DNA, the CDR3 is TGTGCCAGCACCAAAGCGGAGGGAGGCGTTAGTACGCAGTATTTT. Amino acids: CASTKAEGGVSTQYF.

The genes are TRBV6-1 and TRBJ1-1; D gene unclear. V was clipped by 1 base and J by 4 bases, with 10 bases between them. Germline CDR1 and CDR2: MNHNS and SASEGT. The CDR3 has 14 residues. This chain's CDR3 is CASSEVRSGTEAFF. Here the CDR3 DNA reads TGTGCCAGCAGTGAAGTACGGTCGGGCACTGAAGCTTTCTTT.

This clone occurred once. J is TRBJ2-1 and V is TRBV6-6; TRBD2 matches at 10 bases. The CDR3 length is 15 residues. Germline V gene lookup returns CDR1 MNHNY and CDR2 SVGAGI (reference sequence). V lost 7 bases to trimming and J lost 7 bases; unmatched junction nucleotides: 10. CDR3 sequence: CASNPSGSWGNEQFF. CDR3 nucleotide sequence: TGTGCCAGCAACCCTAGCGGGAGTTGGGGGAATGAGCAGTTCTTC.

Only a few counts were recorded for this clone. The CDR3 nucleotides read TGTGCCAGCAGCCGGTGGAGCTCGGTCGACAATGAGCAGTTCTTC. Protein sequence: CASSRWSSVDNEQFF. This chain links TRBV21-1 with TRBJ2-1; no check of the table's D call, TRBD2, against the DNA was made. TRBV21-1 counts as a pseudogene. This CDR3 is built from 15 residues.

The gene calls are TRBV15 and TRBJ1-4, with D uncertain. The V and J ends lost 4 bases and 8 bases respectively, with 14 bases between them. Per the germline V gene, CDR1 is LNHNV and CDR2 is YYDKDF (reference sequence). The CDR3 consists of 14 residues. CDR3: CATSIPGPLEKLFF. CDR3 in DNA: TGTGCCACCAGCATCCCCGGGCCTTTGGAAAAACTGTTTTTT.

The chain recombines TRBV15 with TRBJ1-2; no definite D call. The CDR3 length is 14 residues. Looked up from germline, CDR1 is LNHNV and CDR2 is YYDKDF (reference sequence). V was shortened by 0 bases and J by 1 base, with 6 bases between the two germline ends. The CDR3 protein is CATSRDKVNYGYTF. In nucleotides, the CDR3 is TGTGCCACCAGCAGAGATAAGGTTAACTATGGCTACACCTTC.

The CDR3 is CASSRGTGTNEKLFF. The CDR3 coding sequence is TGTGCCAGCAGCCGGGGGACAGGAACTAATGAAAAACTGTTTTTT. The chain has TRBV3-1 (or the pseudogene TRBV3-2) and TRBJ1-4; 8 bases are shared with TRBD1. Per the germline V gene, CDR1 is LGHDT and CDR2 is YNNKEL (reference sequence). This CDR3 region has 15 residues. Trimming cost V 4 bases and J 1 base; bases outside gene matches: 2.

The chain employs TRBV7-3 and TRBJ2-1; a weak D match, TRBD1 (6 bases). The CDR3 is 14 residues long. V dropped 1 base and J dropped 5 bases, with 9 bases sitting between them. CDR1 and CDR2 from the germline V gene are SGHTA and FQGTGA. The CDR3: CASSLMSGDNEQFF. The CDR3 bases are TGTGCCAGCAGCTTAATGTCAGGGGACAATGAGCAGTTCTTC.

V is TRBV12-3 or TRBV12-4 and J is TRBJ2-5; 7 bases are a match to TRBD1. V shed 6 bases and J 5 bases; nucleotides not matched to a gene: 3. This CDR3 is built from 12 residues. The CDR3 DNA follows: TGTGCCAGCAGCATCAGGGGGGAGACCCAGTACTTC. Encoded protein: CASSIRGETQYF.

Regarding this clone: The sample carries other DNA sequences with the same CDR3. The J gene is TRBJ2-7, the V gene TRBV11-2; 7 bases are a match to TRBD2. With V trimmed by 2 bases and J by 2 bases, 3 bases remained unmatched. The germline CDR1 and CDR2 sequences are SGHAT and FQNNGV. The length of the CDR3 is 14 residues. This CDR3 reads CASSLSGGTYEQYF. For the CDR3, the DNA is TGTGCCAGCAGCTTATCGGGGGGAACCTACGAGCAGTACTTC.

The chain combines TRBV11-3 with TRBJ2-2; no reliable D call. The V gene's germline CDR1 is SGHNT and CDR2 YENEEA. The CDR3 is 15 residues long. Trimming took off 4 bases at V and 5 bases at J, with 14 bases between the two ends. The CDR3: CASSYSAALTGELFF. The DNA for the CDR3 is TGTGCCAGCAGCTACTCGGCGGCGTTAACCGGGGAGCTGTTTTTT.

The chain links TRBV28 to TRBJ1-5, with D possibly TRBD1 on 6 matching bases. V lost 7 bases and J 0 bases, leaving 28 bases between the germline ends. CDR1 and CDR2 (germline): MDHEN, SYDVKM. The CDR3 is 20 residues long. The CDR3 here is CASTPSPWGQALYSNQPQHF. The CDR3 region has the DNA TGTGCCAGCACCCCCAGCCCCTGGGGACAAGCCCTTTATAGCAATCAGCCCCAGCATTTT.

The chain recombines TRBV6-6 with TRBJ2-5; no firm D call. The V gene's germline CDR1 is MNHNY and CDR2 SVGAGI (reference sequence). CDR3 length: 15 residues. V gave up 5 bases and J gave up 4 bases, with 17 bases separating them. The CDR3 coding sequence is TGTGCCAGCAGTCCGTTTGCAGGTAGAGCAGAGACCCAGTACTTC. Protein: CASSPFAGRAETQYF.